A selection of T cell receptor beta chains follows, all from one sample in a study of beta chain features in type 1 diabetes. TCRdb's copy holds only in-frame clones and misses some; the assay was immunoSEQ multiplex PCR. The top ten hold 2% to 2.5% of the sample, which has 60,000 to 75,000 clones, roughly three fifths seen once. The sample was Tregs from blood. These receptors all stem from a woman between 18 and 30 years old in good health. CDR3s include the opening cysteine and the closing phenylalanine or tryptophan. A D gene is named only where the DNA matches it firmly. The size entry is marked missing in some rows and otherwise reads once, few, many or a size class.

j_call v_call d_call clone_size cdr3_nt cdr3_aa
TRBJ1-2 TRBV2 . . TGTGCCAGCAGTGAGGCGGGGCCCTATGGCTACACCTTC CASSEAGPYGYTF
TRBJ1-2 TRBV19 . . TGTGCCAGTAGTATTAACGACCATCGGCGGGGCTACACCTTC CASSINDHRRGYTF
TRBJ2-5 TRBV6-6 . . TGTGCCAGCGGGAGTGGATACTTC CASGSGYF
TRBJ1-5 TRBV28 . few TGTGCCAGGTCAGGACAGTCACCGGCCAATCAGCCCCAGCATTTT CARSGQSPANQPQHF
TRBJ1-2 TRBV29-1 . once TGCAGCGTTGAAGAAAGGGGAACAGGGAACTATGGCTACACCTTC CSVEERGTGNYGYTF
TRBJ2-1 TRBV6-5 TRBD2 . TGTGCCAGCAGTTACTTAGCGGGAGGCCCCTACAATGAGCAGTTCTTC CASSYLAGGPYNEQFF
TRBJ2-2 TRBV7-9 . . TGTGCCAGCAGCTGGAGGGATACGACCGGGGAGCTGTTTTTT CASSWRDTTGELFF
TRBJ1-5 TRBV4-2 . . TGTGCCAGCAGCCCTCGACTACGCACAGATACGCAGCATTTT CASSPRLRTDTQHF
TRBJ1-5 TRBV19 . . TGTGCCAGTAGTGTAGACATGGGGAGAGGCAATCAGCCCCAGCATTTT CASSVDMGRGNQPQHF
TRBJ2-7 TRBV11-3 . few TGTGCCAGCAGCCGAGACTACGAGCAGTACTTC CASSRDYEQYF
TRBJ1-1 TRBV7-6 . . TGTGCCAGCAGCTTTGGGGGCGGGAACACTGAAGCTTTCTTT CASSFGGGNTEAFF
TRBJ1-2 TRBV4-3 . . TGCGCCAGCAGCGAGCCTGGTAGCTATGGCTACACCTTC CASSEPGSYGYTF
TRBJ2-7 TRBV18 . once TGTGCCAGCTCACCTCAGGACAGCTCCTACGAGCAGTACTTC CASSPQDSSYEQYF
TRBJ1-1 TRBV28 . . TGTGCTAGCAGTTCCGAGGGACATTTGAACACTGAAGCTTTCTTT CASSSEGHLNTEAFF
TRBJ1-1 TRBV6-1 . few TGTGCCAGCAACCGGAGAGCTGTAAACACTGAAGCTTTCTTT CASNRRAVNTEAFF
TRBJ2-6 TRBV6-1 TRBD1 . TGTGCCAGCAGTGCCGCCGACAGGGCCGGGGCCAACGTCCTGACTTTC CASSAADRAGANVLTF
TRBJ2-7 TRBV6-5 . . TGTGCCAGCAGCCGGAGGTCCGCCTACGAGCAGTACTTC CASSRRSAYEQYF
TRBJ2-3 TRBV7-2 TRBD2 . TGTGCCAGCAGCTTCTGGCGGGGAGGGAGCACAGATACGCAGTATTTT CASSFWRGGSTDTQYF
TRBJ2-7 TRBV13 TRBD1 . TGTGCCAGCAGCCCCAGACAGGGCTCCTACGAGCAGTACTTC CASSPRQGSYEQYF
TRBJ2-1 TRBV5-1 . . TGCGCCAGCAGCGGACCGGGACTCGGAGTAAATGAGCAGTTCTTC CASSGPGLGVNEQFF
TRBJ2-5 TRBV7-9 TRBD2 . TGTGCCAGCAGCCCCACCCGACTAGCGGGGGTGCACCAAGAGACCCAGTACTTC CASSPTRLAGVHQETQYF
TRBJ2-7 TRBV11-2 TRBD2 once TGTGCCAGCAGCTTAGTTGCGGGAGGTTACGAGCAGTACTTC CASSLVAGGYEQYF
TRBJ2-3 TRBV5-1 . . TGCGCCAGCGACCTATCCGGGTCCTACACAGATACGCAGTATTTT CASDLSGSYTDTQYF
TRBJ2-1 TRBV30 TRBD2 few TGTGCCTGGAGCGCGGGGGGGCCAAACAATGAGCAGTTCTTC CAWSAGGPNNEQFF
TRBJ2-1 TRBV6-1 . once TGTGCCAGCAATACCGGACAGAGTAACAATGAGCAGTTCTTC CASNTGQSNNEQFF
TRBJ2-1 TRBV7-9 TRBD2 many TGTGCCACTGCTATAACTAGCGGGAGCACGAGTGAGCAGTTCTTC CATAITSGSTSEQFF
TRBJ1-4 TRBV5-1 . . TGCGCCAGCAGCTTGTCTCCGGATGAAAAACTGTTTTTT CASSLSPDEKLFF
TRBJ1-1 TRBV18 . . TGTGCCAGCTCTCCGAGAGAGGACTACACTGAAGCTTTCTTT CASSPREDYTEAFF
TRBJ2-5 TRBV7-2 . . TGTGCCAGCAGCCGCAGGGGTCCTTTAGGGACCCAGTACTTC CASSRRGPLGTQYF
TRBJ1-1 TRBV5-1 TRBD1 . TGCGCCAGCAGCTTGGACAGGGGAAGGGGAAGGGACACTGAAGCTTTCTTT CASSLDRGRGRDTEAFF
TRBJ1-2 TRBV6-1 . few TGTGCCAGCAGTGATCTACAGGCGTATGGCTACACCTTC CASSDLQAYGYTF
TRBJ2-3 TRBV7-2 TRBD1 few TGTGCCAGCAGCTCAAGGACAGGTGGGGATACGCAGTATTTT CASSSRTGGDTQYF
TRBJ2-2 TRBV7-2 . few TGTGCCAGCAGCTTACTACGGGGGTCCTACACCGGGGAGCTGTTTTTT CASSLLRGSYTGELFF
TRBJ2-7 TRBV2 TRBD1 . TGTGCCAGCAGGCAGGGGGTCGACGAGCAGTACTTC CASRQGVDEQYF
TRBJ2-3 TRBV2 TRBD1 . TGTGCCAGCAGGGGGACAGGGCGTAGCACAGATACGCAGTATTTT CASRGTGRSTDTQYF
TRBJ2-3 TRBV7-2 . few TGTGCCAGCAGAAAACAACTAGGTAGCACAGATACGCAGTATTTT CASRKQLGSTDTQYF
TRBJ1-6 TRBV2 . . TGTGCCAGCAGTGACGGGTATCCCGGAGGTTCACCCCTCCACTTT CASSDGYPGGSPLHF
TRBJ2-1 TRBV15 . once TGTGCCACCAGCAGAGATAGGTCCCTGGCGGATGAGCAGTTCTTC CATSRDRSLADEQFF
TRBJ2-1 TRBV5-4 . . TGTGCCAGCAGCTTGGAGGGAGGCGCCACTGAGCAGTTCTTC CASSLEGGATEQFF
TRBJ2-7 TRBV23-1 TRBD2 few TGCGCCAGCAGTCATCGGGAGGTGCCAGTCTACGAGCAGTACTTC CASSHREVPVYEQYF
TRBJ1-4 TRBV7-9 . . TGTGCCAGCAGCCCTTATACAACTAATGAAAAACTGTTTTTT CASSPYTTNEKLFF
TRBJ1-2 TRBV10-3 TRBD1 few TGTGCCATCAGGCCACAGGGGGCTGACTATGGCTACACCTTC CAIRPQGADYGYTF
TRBJ1-1 TRBV7-8 . . TGTGCCAGCAGCTTAGAAGTTTCGGGGAGAGCTTTCTTT CASSLEVSGRAFF
TRBJ1-4 TRBV7-2 . few TGTGCCAGCAGCTTAGACTCAACTAATGAAAAACTGTTTTTT CASSLDSTNEKLFF
TRBJ2-5 TRBV5-1 TRBD2 . TGCGCCAGCAGCCGGACTAGCGGAGGGGAAGAGACCCAGTACTTC CASSRTSGGEETQYF
TRBJ1-2 TRBV10-3 TRBD1 few TGTGCCATCAGTGACCAGGGGGGCGGTGGCTACACCTTC CAISDQGGGGYTF
TRBJ2-1 TRBV11-2 . . TGTGCCAGCAGCACCTCCCGGCGGGAGCAGTTCTTC CASSTSRREQFF
TRBJ1-5 TRBV19 . . TGTGCCAGTAGTATAGTAAATAGCAATCAGCCCCAGCATTTT CASSIVNSNQPQHF
TRBJ1-5 TRBV11-2 . . TGTGCCAGCAGCTTAGATCTGCGGAATCAGCCCCAGCATTTT CASSLDLRNQPQHF
TRBJ1-1 TRBV11-2 . . TGTGCCAGCAGCTTAGATAACCAGGATGAAGCTTTCTTT CASSLDNQDEAFF
TRBJ2-7 TRBV18 TRBD1 . TGTGCCAGCTCACCACCGAGCACAGGGGGTTCCTACGAGCAGTACTTC CASSPPSTGGSYEQYF
TRBJ1-2 TRBV2 . . TGTGCCAGCAGTCCCGGTGCGCATGGCTACACCTTC CASSPGAHGYTF
TRBJ2-5 TRBV7-2 TRBD1 few TGTGCCAGCAGCTTGCGGACAGGGTTTCAAGAGACCCAGTACTTC CASSLRTGFQETQYF
TRBJ1-2 TRBV18 TRBD1 . TGTGCCAGCTCACCTGGCGCAGGGGGCTATGGCTACACCTTC CASSPGAGGYGYTF
TRBJ2-2 TRBV6-5 . . TGTGCCAGCAGTCCTCGACAAAGTAGCACCGGGGAGCTGTTTTTT CASSPRQSSTGELFF
TRBJ2-5 TRBV27 . . TGTGCCAGCAGTTTATTGAATAGCGGAGGGCTCCAAGAGACCCAGTACTTC CASSLLNSGGLQETQYF
TRBJ2-4 TRBV30 . few TGTGCCTGGAGGGATGCCGGGACTCCTCAAAACATTCAGTACTTC CAWRDAGTPQNIQYF
TRBJ2-5 TRBV7-9 . . TGTGCCAGCAGCTCACGGACTACCCGAAGGCAAGAGACCCAGTACTTC CASSSRTTRRQETQYF
TRBJ2-2 TRBV5-1 . . TGCGCCAGCAGGCGCGGGGGCCCGGGCACCGGGGAGCTGTTTTTT CASRRGGPGTGELFF
TRBJ2-3 TRBV5-1 TRBD2 . TGCGCCAGCGCTCCAGCGGGGTCAGATACGCAGTATTTT CASAPAGSDTQYF